These 2 T cell receptor beta chains originate from one sample sequenced in a study of blood T cell repertoires in COVID-19. Sequencing used immunoSEQ multiplex PCR; TCRdb keeps in-frame clones, though not all of them. The sample records around 70,000 clones, more than 75% being singletons. Sequenced: peripheral blood. These receptors were obtained from a human donor in a cohort sampled during active COVID-19.

This sequence joins TRBV5-3 and TRBJ1-2; D ambiguous. TRBV5-3 is flagged as an ORF with uncertain function. The V and J ends lost 0 bases and 6 bases respectively, with 12 bases between them. This CDR3 spans 14 amino acids. CDR3 coding DNA: TGTGCCAGAAGCTTGGGTGTAGGGAGCCATGGCTACACCTTC. This gives the protein CARSLGVGSHGYTF.

This sequence joins TRBV5-1 and TRBJ2-7; a possible D gene is TRBD1 (6 bases). Germline values: CDR1 SGHRS, CDR2 YFSETQ. This CDR3 has 14 amino acids. Trimming pared 4 bases from V and 5 bases from J, leaving 16 bases between. The chain's CDR3 is CASSMNSQGHEQYF. For the CDR3, the DNA is TGCGCCAGCAGCATGAATTCACAGGGTCACGAGCAGTACTTC.